These 6 T cell receptor beta chains share one sample of origin, sequenced in a study of Ad26.COV2.S vaccination and SARS-CoV-2 variants (dated by TCRdb to the early 2020s). Library generation was performed with the immunoSEQ multiplex PCR assay. As stored in TCRdb, this immuneACCESS dataset retains in-frame rearrangements with V and J assigned. A fraction of the clones does not appear; measured against another copy, unresolved V genes explain less than half of the discrepancy, and the remainder lacks a known reason. This sample gives around 420,000 clones in total; approximately 90% of them show up just once. The ten largest clones capture approximately 4% of the sample. The label giving this sample's treatment or condition can be read as: some 20 received Ad26.COV2.S at low or high dose, single or two shots; 5 received placebo; per-sample allocation not given. For vaccine and placebo recipients, the sequenced repertoires came from samples collected on day 63 after the first injection.

The sequences come from peripheral blood, collected in a trial of Ad26.COV2.S vaccine versus placebo. The receptor source for this set is a person between 18 and 65 years old who received the Ad26.COV2.S COVID-19 vaccine or a placebo.

This clone was observed a single time. Sequence at one end of the junction differs from germline and may be a read error. Other DNA sequences from this sample encode an identical CDR3 as well. The chain is built from TRBV6-1 and TRBJ2-5; either TRBD1 or TRBD2 may fit D (5 bases each). The CDR3 has 15 residues. CDR1 is MNHNS and CDR2 is SASEGT in the germline V gene. The CDR3 loop is CASSEPGAGGETQYF. The CDR3 DNA is TGTGCCAGCAGTGAACCCGGGGCCGGCGGAGAGACCCAATACTTC.

This chain connects TRBV25-1 to TRBJ2-7; possible D gene TRBD1, 6 bases. The CDR3 spans 13 residues. The germline CDR1 and CDR2 sequences are MGHDK and SYGVNS. V was pared by 2 bases and J by 3 bases, with 8 bases between. As DNA, the CDR3 is TGTGCCAGCAGTGAACTGGACAGCTACGAGCAGTACTTC. As protein: CASSELDSYEQYF.

The rearrangement links TRBV7-9 to TRBJ1-1, with D hard to call. Trimming removed 5 bases at V and 2 bases at J, with 12 bases between. This CDR3 has 14 amino acids. The V gene's germline CDR1 is SEHNR and CDR2 FQNEAQ (reference sequence). The CDR3 coding sequence is TGTGCCAGCAGCCTAACGCAGGCCAACACTGAAGCTTTCTTT. Its protein is CASSLTQANTEAFF.

The chain recombines TRBV28 with TRBJ1-6; possible D gene TRBD1, 5 bases. CDR3 length equals 14 residues. CDR1 is MDHEN and CDR2 is SYDVKM in the germline V gene. Trimming took 6 bases from V and 7 from J, leaving 13 bases between them. CDR3 nucleotide sequence: TGTGCCAGCAGCCTCGGGGGACGAAATTCACCCCTCCACTTT. This gives the protein CASSLGGRNSPLHF. Drawing the rest from reference TRBV28 and TRBJ1-6, the complete variable domain is DVKVTQSSRYLVKRTGEKVFLECVQDMDHENMFWYRQDPGLGLRLIYFSYDVKMKEKGDIPEGYSVSREKKERFSLILESASTNQTSMYLCASSLGGRNSPLHFGNGTRLTVT.

The rearrangement joins TRBV30 to TRBJ2-1, with TRBD2 matching over 8 bases. Looked up from germline, CDR1 is GTSNPN and CDR2 is SVGIG (reference sequence). The CDR3 consists of 13 residues. The V and J ends lost 6 bases and 5 bases, in that order; junction bases with no gene match: 6. This CDR3 reads CACSGLAHNEQFF. The CDR3 bases are TGTGCCTGCTCCGGACTAGCCCACAATGAGCAGTTCTTC. Using reference TRBV30 and TRBJ2-1 for the parts outside the CDR3, the full variable domain is SQTIHQWPATLVQPVGSPLSLECTVEGTSNPNLYWYRQAAGRGLQLLFYSVGIGQISSEVPQNLSASRPQDRQFILSSKKLLLSDSGFYLCACSGLAHNEQFFGPGTRLTVL.

V is TRBV7-2 and J is TRBJ2-3, with a tentative D call TRBD2 (6 bases). CDR3 length: 15 amino acids. With 4 bases removed from V and 4 bases from J, the gap between germline ends came to 15 bases. Germline loops: CDR1 SGHTA, CDR2 FQGNSA. The CDR3 sequence: CASSSFAGRADTQYF. The CDR3 nucleotides read TGTGCCAGCAGCTCATTTGCGGGGCGCGCAGATACGCAGTATTTT.